This is a list of T cell receptor beta chains from one sample in a study of OX40 agonist ivuxolimab in advanced cancers. Method: immunoSEQ multiplex PCR; TCRdb's copy keeps in-frame clones and lacks some. The data contain fewer than 80,000 clones, around 83% of them singletons. The material sequenced was CD4+ or CD8+ T cells sorted from blood, taken in a trial of the OX40 agonist ivuxolimab. These receptors originate from an adult with an advanced solid tumor such as melanoma, head and neck, liver or kidney cancer. Each CDR3 is given with its conserved first and last residue. The D gene is left open where the match is weak. Expanded clones are given a class, and other clones once, few, many or no size at all.

cdr3_aa	cdr3_nt	d_call	clone_size	v_call	j_call
CASGQQGSNEQFF	TGTGCTAGTGGCCAACAGGGTAGCAATGAGCAGTTCTTC	.	.	TRBV12-5	TRBJ2-1
CASSFRQGRATNEKLFF	TGTGCCAGCAGTTTTCGACAGGGCCGTGCAACTAATGAAAAACTGTTTTTT	TRBD1	.	TRBV28	TRBJ1-4
CASSPSGGAYEQYF	TGTGCCAGCTCACCTAGCGGGGGAGCCTACGAGCAGTACTTC	TRBD2	.	TRBV18	TRBJ2-7
CATLLEGTRYGYTF	TGTGCCACCCTACTGGAGGGAACCCGCTATGGCTACACCTTC	.	few	TRBV6-1	TRBJ1-2
CASSFAAEQPQHF	TGTGCCAGCAGCTTTGCGGCAGAGCAGCCCCAGCATTTT	.	.	TRBV7-9	TRBJ1-5
CASSIPSASYNEQFF	TGTGCCAGTAGTATACCCAGCGCCAGTTACAATGAGCAGTTCTTC	.	.	TRBV19	TRBJ2-1
CAWDRDSYEQYF	TGTGCCTGGGACAGGGACTCCTACGAGCAGTACTTC	TRBD1	.	TRBV30	TRBJ2-7
CASSFGGSNQPQHF	TGTGCCAGCAGCTTTGGGGGTAGCAATCAGCCCCAGCATTTT	.	.	TRBV5-6	TRBJ1-5
CASSLTSETQYF	TGTGCCAGCAGCTTAACGTCCGAGACCCAGTACTTC	.	once	TRBV7-9	TRBJ2-5
CASSLERLAGGQETQYF	TGCGCCAGCAGCTTGGAGCGACTAGCGGGGGGTCAGGAGACCCAGTACTTC	TRBD2	.	TRBV5-1	TRBJ2-5
CASSGGQGQPQHF	TGTGCCAGCAGTGGGGGACAGGGCCAGCCCCAGCATTTT	TRBD1	.	TRBV6-4	TRBJ1-5
CATSRGGDRYYNSPLHF	TGTGCCACCAGCAGAGGGGGGGACAGATACTATAATTCACCCCTCCACTTT	TRBD1	.	TRBV15	TRBJ1-6
CASSPQTGLATNEKLFF	TGTGCCAGCTCGCCTCAGACAGGTTTGGCAACTAATGAAAAACTGTTTTTT	.	.	TRBV18	TRBJ1-4
CASSDYRAEVSPLHF	TGCGCCAGCAGCGACTACAGGGCAGAGGTTTCACCCCTCCACTTT	.	.	TRBV4-1	TRBJ1-6
CASSFGGGAVEQYF	TGCGCCAGCAGCTTCGGCGGGGGGGCCGTCGAGCAGTACTTC	TRBD2	.	TRBV5-1	TRBJ2-7
CASSSASNTEAFF	TGTGCCAGCAGTTCGGCATCAAACACTGAAGCTTTCTTT	.	.	TRBV28	TRBJ1-1
CASSLVADQPQHF	TGTGCCAGCAGCTTAGTCGCGGATCAGCCCCAGCATTTT	.	.	TRBV7-9	TRBJ1-5